These T cell receptor beta chains were read from a single sample in a study of T cell responses to AZD1222 COVID-19 vaccine. Here immunoSEQ multiplex PCR was the method, and the copy in TCRdb shows in-frame clones only, minus some. The data contain about 150,000 clones, approximately 85% of them singletons. Sequenced here: peripheral blood, sampled on day 0 of AZD1222 vaccination. These receptor sequences come from an adult in good health. Both conserved end residues are part of each CDR3. Fields, in order: D gene, V gene, clone size, J gene, CDR3 DNA, CDR3 protein. D genes are given only for firm matches. Clone size is stated in some rows and not others, as once, few, many or a class when expanded.

D gene: .
V gene: TRBV6-4
clone size: .
J gene: TRBJ2-2
CDR3 DNA: TGTGCCAGCAGTGACAACCCGGTCGCCGGGGAGCTGTTTTTT
CDR3 protein: CASSDNPVAGELFF

D gene: .
V gene: TRBV11-2
clone size: .
J gene: TRBJ1-2
CDR3 DNA: TGTGCCAGCAGCGCCTCCCCCGAGGAGTCGTACTACGGCTACACCTTC
CDR3 protein: CASSASPEESYYGYTF

D gene: TRBD1
V gene: TRBV4-1
clone size: .
J gene: TRBJ1-2
CDR3 DNA: TGCGCCAGCAGCCAAGATCTTATGATAGGGGACAGTGTGGACTATGGCTACACCTTC
CDR3 protein: CASSQDLMIGDSVDYGYTF

D gene: .
V gene: TRBV5-6
clone size: .
J gene: TRBJ2-7
CDR3 DNA: TGTGCCAGCAGCTTGATCGGGGCAAGGTACGAGCAGTACTTC
CDR3 protein: CASSLIGARYEQYF

D gene: .
V gene: TRBV27
clone size: .
J gene: TRBJ2-1
CDR3 DNA: TGTGCCAGCAGTTTAAGTGGATGGGATGAGCAGTTCTTC
CDR3 protein: CASSLSGWDEQFF

D gene: .
V gene: TRBV4-1
clone size: few
J gene: TRBJ1-4
CDR3 DNA: TGCGCCAGCAGCCAAGTGAACAGGGCTAATGAAAAACTGTTTTTT
CDR3 protein: CASSQVNRANEKLFF

D gene: .
V gene: TRBV14
clone size: .
J gene: TRBJ1-3
CDR3 DNA: TGTGCCAGCAGCCAAGGGCATGGAGTGGGCCTAATCTCTGGAAACACCATATATTTT
CDR3 protein: CASSQGHGVGLISGNTIYF

D gene: TRBD1
V gene: TRBV28
clone size: .
J gene: TRBJ2-1
CDR3 DNA: TGTGCCAGCAGTTTAGCGGGACAGGGGGGAAGCGATGAGCAGTTCTTC
CDR3 protein: CASSLAGQGGSDEQFF

D gene: .
V gene: TRBV9
clone size: .
J gene: TRBJ2-7
CDR3 DNA: TGTGCCAGCAGCGAGCCGGGACGCTCCTACGAGCAGTACTTC
CDR3 protein: CASSEPGRSYEQYF

D gene: TRBD2
V gene: TRBV29-1
clone size: .
J gene: TRBJ2-2
CDR3 DNA: TGCAGCGTCCTCATCCGGGGGGAGATGGGCACCGGGGAGCTGTTTTTT
CDR3 protein: CSVLIRGEMGTGELFF

D gene: .
V gene: TRBV28
clone size: .
J gene: TRBJ1-5
CDR3 DNA: TGTGCCAGCACCTACGGGGATCAGCCCCAGCATTTT
CDR3 protein: CASTYGDQPQHF

D gene: TRBD2
V gene: TRBV9
clone size: few
J gene: TRBJ2-2
CDR3 DNA: TGTGCCAGCAGCGTAGGCGGGGGTTCACCGTCCGGGGAGCTGTTTTTT
CDR3 protein: CASSVGGGSPSGELFF

D gene: .
V gene: TRBV7-8
clone size: .
J gene: TRBJ1-1
CDR3 DNA: TGTGCCAGCAGCCCGTTTATGACTGAAGCTTTCTTT
CDR3 protein: CASSPFMTEAFF

D gene: TRBD1
V gene: TRBV14
clone size: .
J gene: TRBJ2-7
CDR3 DNA: TGTGCCAGCAGCCAAGAACAGGGGGCTTACGAGCAGTACTTC
CDR3 protein: CASSQEQGAYEQYF

D gene: .
V gene: TRBV11-2
clone size: .
J gene: TRBJ1-6
CDR3 DNA: TGTGCCAGCAGCTTAGATCGTTATTCACCCCTCCACTTT
CDR3 protein: CASSLDRYSPLHF

D gene: .
V gene: TRBV5-1
clone size: .
J gene: TRBJ2-7
CDR3 DNA: TGCGCCAGCAGCTTGGCCGGAGACAGTGGGGCCGAGCAGTACTTC
CDR3 protein: CASSLAGDSGAEQYF

D gene: TRBD1
V gene: TRBV24-1
clone size: .
J gene: TRBJ2-7
CDR3 DNA: TGTGCCACCAGTGATCGAGGACAGGGCTCATTGGGATACGAGCAGTACTTC
CDR3 protein: CATSDRGQGSLGYEQYF

D gene: TRBD1
V gene: TRBV15
clone size: .
J gene: TRBJ1-1
CDR3 DNA: TGTGCCACCAGAGAGGGGGCATGGACTGAAGCTTTCTTT
CDR3 protein: CATREGAWTEAFF

D gene: .
V gene: TRBV6-1
clone size: .
J gene: TRBJ1-2
CDR3 DNA: TGTGCCAGCAGTGAAGGGAAGGGGCGCGACTATGGCTACACCTTC
CDR3 protein: CASSEGKGRDYGYTF

D gene: TRBD1
V gene: TRBV5-8
clone size: .
J gene: TRBJ1-2
CDR3 DNA: TGTGCCAGCAGCTTGGTGCCAGGGGGTAACTATGGCTACACCTTC
CDR3 protein: CASSLVPGGNYGYTF

D gene: .
V gene: TRBV7-9
clone size: .
J gene: TRBJ2-3
CDR3 DNA: TGTGCCAGCAGCTTAATTAGGTCCTCTAGCACAGATACGCAGTATTTT
CDR3 protein: CASSLIRSSSTDTQYF

D gene: .
V gene: TRBV28
clone size: .
J gene: TRBJ1-6
CDR3 DNA: TGTGCCAGCAGTTCCCCCGGGGGAGTGGGTTCACCCCTCCACTTT
CDR3 protein: CASSSPGGVGSPLHF

D gene: .
V gene: TRBV30
clone size: once
J gene: TRBJ1-4
CDR3 DNA: TGTGCCTGGAGCGCCTCAAATGAAAAACTGTTTTTT
CDR3 protein: CAWSASNEKLFF

D gene: .
V gene: TRBV19
clone size: .
J gene: TRBJ2-1
CDR3 DNA: TGTGCCAGTAGTAACCCGGGAAAGGTCTCGAATGAGCAGTTCTTC
CDR3 protein: CASSNPGKVSNEQFF

D gene: .
V gene: TRBV4-1
clone size: .
J gene: TRBJ1-2
CDR3 DNA: TGCGCCAGCAACGAAATGCCGGGGATTCATGGCTACACCTTC
CDR3 protein: CASNEMPGIHGYTF

D gene: .
V gene: TRBV12-3/TRBV12-4
clone size: .
J gene: TRBJ1-2
CDR3 DNA: TGTGCCAGCAGCCCAGGGTACTATGGCTACACCTTC
CDR3 protein: CASSPGYYGYTF

D gene: .
V gene: TRBV7-9
clone size: .
J gene: TRBJ1-4
CDR3 DNA: TGTGCCAGCAGCAACCTGTGGGAAGACGCAACTAATGAAAAACTGTTTTTT
CDR3 protein: CASSNLWEDATNEKLFF

D gene: TRBD2
V gene: TRBV9
clone size: .
J gene: TRBJ2-1
CDR3 DNA: TGTGCCAGCACAGGACTAGCGGACTACAATGAGCAGTTCTTC
CDR3 protein: CASTGLADYNEQFF

D gene: .
V gene: TRBV5-1
clone size: .
J gene: TRBJ1-4
CDR3 DNA: TGCGCCAGCAGCCCCGCGACAGTACAGGACGAAAAACTGTTTTTT
CDR3 protein: CASSPATVQDEKLFF

D gene: .
V gene: TRBV6-5
clone size: once
J gene: TRBJ2-1
CDR3 DNA: TGTGCCAGCAGTTATTCCCAGACCAGTTCGCAGTTCTTC
CDR3 protein: CASSYSQTSSQFF

D gene: .
V gene: TRBV9
clone size: .
J gene: TRBJ1-2
CDR3 DNA: TGTGCCAGCAGCGCCGGGTCCTACTATGGCTACACCTTC
CDR3 protein: CASSAGSYYGYTF

D gene: TRBD1
V gene: TRBV19
clone size: .
J gene: TRBJ1-1
CDR3 DNA: TGTGCCAGTACCAAATCGACAGGGATGAACACTGAAGCTTTCTTT
CDR3 protein: CASTKSTGMNTEAFF

D gene: .
V gene: TRBV27
clone size: once
J gene: TRBJ1-5
CDR3 DNA: TGTGCCAGCAGTCCCCAGGTCGGTCAGCCCCAGCATTTT
CDR3 protein: CASSPQVGQPQHF

D gene: .
V gene: TRBV20-1
clone size: once
J gene: TRBJ2-3
CDR3 DNA: TGCAGTGCTAGTGGGGGGGATACGCAGTATTTT
CDR3 protein: CSASGGDTQYF

D gene: .
V gene: TRBV4-2
clone size: once
J gene: TRBJ2-3
CDR3 DNA: TGTGCCAGCAGCCAAGCATCCGGGAGTTTGGGCACAGATACGCAGTATTTT
CDR3 protein: CASSQASGSLGTDTQYF

D gene: TRBD1
V gene: TRBV30
clone size: .
J gene: TRBJ1-2
CDR3 DNA: TGTGCCTGGAGTGCTTGGACAGGCTTGGATGGCTACACCTTC
CDR3 protein: CAWSAWTGLDGYTF

D gene: TRBD2
V gene: TRBV18
clone size: .
J gene: TRBJ2-2
CDR3 DNA: TGTGCCAGCTCACCCGGACTAGCGGGCACCGGGGAGCTGTTTTTT
CDR3 protein: CASSPGLAGTGELFF

D gene: .
V gene: TRBV7-9
clone size: .
J gene: TRBJ2-5
CDR3 DNA: TGTGCCAGCAGCTTAGCCCCAGATCAAGAGACCCAGTACTTC
CDR3 protein: CASSLAPDQETQYF

D gene: .
V gene: TRBV6-6
clone size: .
J gene: TRBJ2-1
CDR3 DNA: TGTGCCAGCAGTTACTCCCTTGAGCAGTTCTTC
CDR3 protein: CASSYSLEQFF

D gene: TRBD1
V gene: TRBV19
clone size: .
J gene: TRBJ2-7
CDR3 DNA: TGTGCCAGTAGTATAGATCACGGGACAGCTTACGAGCAGTACTTC
CDR3 protein: CASSIDHGTAYEQYF

D gene: TRBD1
V gene: TRBV27
clone size: .
J gene: TRBJ1-2
CDR3 DNA: TGTGCCAGCAACTCTTGGACAGGTAATTTTTATGGCTACACCTTC
CDR3 protein: CASNSWTGNFYGYTF

D gene: .
V gene: TRBV7-2
clone size: .
J gene: TRBJ2-3
CDR3 DNA: TGTGCCAGCAGCTTGGGGTTGAGGGGTACGCAGTATTTT
CDR3 protein: CASSLGLRGTQYF

D gene: .
V gene: TRBV12-3/TRBV12-4
clone size: once
J gene: TRBJ2-1
CDR3 DNA: TGTGCCAGCAGTTTGGTAGAGGAGCAGTTCTTC
CDR3 protein: CASSLVEEQFF

D gene: .
V gene: TRBV11-2
clone size: few
J gene: TRBJ2-7
CDR3 DNA: TGTGCCAGCAGCTTAGGAGGTCCTTCCTACGAGCAGTACTTC
CDR3 protein: CASSLGGPSYEQYF

D gene: .
V gene: TRBV27
clone size: .
J gene: TRBJ2-1
CDR3 DNA: TGTGCCAGCAGTCTGACTCTTAGCTCCTACAATGAGCAGTTCTTC
CDR3 protein: CASSLTLSSYNEQFF